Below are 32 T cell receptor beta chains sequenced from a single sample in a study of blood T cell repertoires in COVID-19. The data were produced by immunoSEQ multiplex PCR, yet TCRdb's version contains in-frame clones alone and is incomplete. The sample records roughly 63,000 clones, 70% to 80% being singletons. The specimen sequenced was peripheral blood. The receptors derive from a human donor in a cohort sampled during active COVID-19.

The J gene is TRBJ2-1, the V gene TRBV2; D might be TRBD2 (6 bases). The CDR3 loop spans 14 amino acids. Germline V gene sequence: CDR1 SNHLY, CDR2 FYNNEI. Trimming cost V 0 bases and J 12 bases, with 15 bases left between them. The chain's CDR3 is CASSEALRRAGQFF. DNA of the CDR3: TGTGCCAGCAGTGAAGCGCTTCGGAGGGCGGGGCAGTTCTTC.

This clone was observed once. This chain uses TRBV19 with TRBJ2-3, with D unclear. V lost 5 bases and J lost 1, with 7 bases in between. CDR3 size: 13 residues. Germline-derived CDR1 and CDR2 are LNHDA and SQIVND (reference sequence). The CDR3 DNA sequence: TGTGCCAGTAGTGTCCGGGGCACAGATACGCAGTATTTT. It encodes CASSVRGTDTQYF. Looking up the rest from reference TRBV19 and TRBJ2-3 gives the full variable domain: DGGITQSPKYLFRKEGQNVTLSCEQNLNHDAMYWYRQDPGQGLRLIYYSQIVNDFQKGDIAEGYSVSREKKESFPLTVTSAQKNPTAFYLCASSVRGTDTQYFGPGTRLTVL.

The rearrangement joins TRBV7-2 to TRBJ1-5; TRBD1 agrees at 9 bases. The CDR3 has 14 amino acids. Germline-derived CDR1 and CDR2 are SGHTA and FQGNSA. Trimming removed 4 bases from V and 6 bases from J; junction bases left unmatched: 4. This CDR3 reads CASSSGTGSQPQHF. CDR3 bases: TGTGCCAGCAGCTCCGGGACAGGGAGTCAGCCCCAGCATTTT.

CDR3 nucleotide sequence: TGCGCCAGCAGCTTCAACAGACAAAAGCAGTTCTTC. Residues: CASSFNRQKQFF. The chain recombines TRBV5-1 with TRBJ2-1, with unresolved D. V lost 2 bases and J 11 bases, leaving 11 bases between the germline ends. CDR1 is SGHRS, CDR2 YFSETQ, per germline. The CDR3 totals 12 residues.

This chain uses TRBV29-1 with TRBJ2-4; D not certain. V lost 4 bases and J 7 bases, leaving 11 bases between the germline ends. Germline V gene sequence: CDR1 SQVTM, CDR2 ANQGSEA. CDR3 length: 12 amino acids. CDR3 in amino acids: CSVGAGSNIQYF. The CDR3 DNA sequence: TGCAGCGTTGGAGCAGGCTCGAACATTCAGTACTTC.

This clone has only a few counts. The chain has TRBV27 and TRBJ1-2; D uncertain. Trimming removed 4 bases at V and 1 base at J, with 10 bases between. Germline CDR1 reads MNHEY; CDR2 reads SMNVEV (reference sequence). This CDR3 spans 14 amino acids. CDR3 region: CASSSLTLNYGYTF. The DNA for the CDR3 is TGTGCCAGCAGTTCACTAACACTTAACTATGGCTACACCTTC.

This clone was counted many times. This CDR3 is CASSPGDTSPLHF. In DNA, the CDR3 is TGCGCCAGCAGCCCGGGGGATACTTCACCCCTCCACTTT. The chain joins TRBV5-1 to TRBJ1-6; a weak D match, TRBD1 (5 bases). The V end was cut by 4 bases, the J end by 9 bases, with 11 bases between. The CDR3 is made up of 13 amino acids. Germline-derived CDR1 and CDR2 are SGHRS and YFSETQ. Together with reference TRBV5-1 and TRBJ1-6, the CDR3 gives the full variable domain: KAGVTQTPRYLIKTRGQQVTLSCSPISGHRSVSWYQQTPGQGLQFLFEYFSETQRNKGNFPGRFSGRQFSNSRSEMNVSTLELGDSALYLCASSPGDTSPLHFGNGTRLTVT.

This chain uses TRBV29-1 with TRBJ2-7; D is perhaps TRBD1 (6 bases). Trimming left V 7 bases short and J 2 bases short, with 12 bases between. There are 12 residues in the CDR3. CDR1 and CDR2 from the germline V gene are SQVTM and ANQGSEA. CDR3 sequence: CSGQQGPYEQYF. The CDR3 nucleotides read TGCAGCGGGCAACAGGGCCCCTACGAGCAGTACTTC.

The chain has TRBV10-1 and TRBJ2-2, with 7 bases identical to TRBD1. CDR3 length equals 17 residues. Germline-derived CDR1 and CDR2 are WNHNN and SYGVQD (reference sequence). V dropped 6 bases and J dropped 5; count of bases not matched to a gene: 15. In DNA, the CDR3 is TGCGCCAGCAGCGAAATAAAGACAGGGCGAGGGACCGGGGAGCTGTTTTTT. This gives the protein CASSEIKTGRGTGELFF.

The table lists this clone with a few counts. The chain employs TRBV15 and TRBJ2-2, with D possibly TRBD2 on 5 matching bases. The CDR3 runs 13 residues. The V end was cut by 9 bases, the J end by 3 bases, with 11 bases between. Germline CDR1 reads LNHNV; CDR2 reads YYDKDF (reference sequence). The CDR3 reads CATDSGYTGELFF. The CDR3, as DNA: TGTGCCACGGACTCTGGATACACCGGGGAGCTGTTTTTT.

The CDR3 DNA follows: TGTGCCAGCCGGACAGGGTTAGGCTCTGGAAACACCATATATTTT. Translation gives CASRTGLGSGNTIYF. The rearrangement links TRBV25-1 to TRBJ1-3; TRBD1 aligns across 8 bases. The junction had 6 bases not matched to a gene; V was cut back by 8 bases and J by 0 bases. The CDR3 has 15 residues. Germline CDR1 MGHDK, CDR2 SYGVNS.

This CDR3 is CASSEANSGNTIYF. The DNA for the CDR3 is TGCGCCAGCAGCGAGGCTAACTCTGGAAACACCATATATTTT. V is TRBV5-1 and J is TRBJ1-3; D is ambiguous. V lost 4 bases, J lost 0 bases, and 8 bases lay in between. CDR3 length: 14 amino acids. The germline gives CDR1 SGHRS, CDR2 YFSETQ.

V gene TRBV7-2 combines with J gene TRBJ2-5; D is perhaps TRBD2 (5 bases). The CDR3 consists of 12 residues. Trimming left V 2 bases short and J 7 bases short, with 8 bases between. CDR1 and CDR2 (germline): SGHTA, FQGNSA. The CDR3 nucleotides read TGTGCCAGCAGCTTAACCCGGGGGACCCAGTACTTC. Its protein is CASSLTRGTQYF. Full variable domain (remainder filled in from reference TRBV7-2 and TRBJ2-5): GAGVSQSPSNKVTEKGKDVELRCDPISGHTALYWYRQSLGQGLEFLIYFQGNSAPDKSGLPSDRFSAERTGGSVSTLTIQRTQQEDSAVYLCASSLTRGTQYFGPGTRLLVL.

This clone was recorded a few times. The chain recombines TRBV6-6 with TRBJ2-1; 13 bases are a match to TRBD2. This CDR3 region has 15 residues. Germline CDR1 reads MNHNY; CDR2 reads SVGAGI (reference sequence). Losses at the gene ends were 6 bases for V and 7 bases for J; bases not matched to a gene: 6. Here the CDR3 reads CASRLGTSGTNEQFF. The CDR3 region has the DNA TGTGCCAGCAGGCTCGGGACTAGCGGGACGAATGAGCAGTTCTTC.

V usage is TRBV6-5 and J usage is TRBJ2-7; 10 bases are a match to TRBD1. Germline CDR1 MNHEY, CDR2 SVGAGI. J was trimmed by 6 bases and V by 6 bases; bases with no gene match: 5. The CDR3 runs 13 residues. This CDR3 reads CASSRDRGSEQYF. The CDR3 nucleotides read TGTGCCAGCAGCCGGGACAGGGGATCCGAGCAGTACTTC.

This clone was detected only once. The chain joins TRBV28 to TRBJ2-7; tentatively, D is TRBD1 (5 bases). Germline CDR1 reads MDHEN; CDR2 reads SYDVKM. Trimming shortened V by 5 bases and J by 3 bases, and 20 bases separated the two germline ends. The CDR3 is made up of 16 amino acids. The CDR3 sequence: CASSNGGGQTFYEQYF. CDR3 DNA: TGTGCCAGCAGTAACGGTGGCGGACAAACCTTCTACGAGCAGTACTTC. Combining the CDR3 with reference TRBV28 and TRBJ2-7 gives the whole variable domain DVKVTQSSRYLVKRTGEKVFLECVQDMDHENMFWYRQDPGLGLRLIYFSYDVKMKEKGDIPEGYSVSREKKERFSLILESASTNQTSMYLCASSNGGGQTFYEQYFGPGTRLTVT.

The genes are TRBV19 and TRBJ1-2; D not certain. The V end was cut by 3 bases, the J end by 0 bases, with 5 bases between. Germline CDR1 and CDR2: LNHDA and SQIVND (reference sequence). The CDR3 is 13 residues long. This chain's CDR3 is CASSIQSNYGYTF. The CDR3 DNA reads TGTGCCAGTAGTATCCAGTCTAACTATGGCTACACCTTC.

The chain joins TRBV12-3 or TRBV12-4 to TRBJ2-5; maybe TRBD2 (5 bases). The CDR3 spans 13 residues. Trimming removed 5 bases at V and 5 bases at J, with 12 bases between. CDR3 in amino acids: CASSPSSGETQYF. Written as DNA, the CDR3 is TGTGCCAGCAGTCCTTCCTCGGGGGAGACCCAGTACTTC.

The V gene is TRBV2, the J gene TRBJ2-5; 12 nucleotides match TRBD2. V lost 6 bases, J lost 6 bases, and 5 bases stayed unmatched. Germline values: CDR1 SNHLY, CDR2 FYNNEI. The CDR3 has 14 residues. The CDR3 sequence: CASSRTSGVQTQYF. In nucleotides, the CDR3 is TGTGCCAGCAGCAGGACTAGCGGGGTTCAGACCCAGTACTTC. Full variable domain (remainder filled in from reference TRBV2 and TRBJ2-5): EPEVTQTPSHQVTQMGQEVILRCVPISNHLYFYWYRQILGQKVEFLVSFYNNEISEKSEIFDDQFSVERPDGSNFTLKIRSTKLEDSAMYFCASSRTSGVQTQYFGPGTRLLVL.

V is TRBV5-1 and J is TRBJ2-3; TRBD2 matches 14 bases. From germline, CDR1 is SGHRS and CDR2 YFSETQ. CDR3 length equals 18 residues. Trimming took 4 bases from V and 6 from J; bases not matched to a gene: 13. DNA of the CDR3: TGCGCCAGCAGCCCACGGACTAGCGGGAGGTCGTTTTCTGATACGCAGTATTTT. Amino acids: CASSPRTSGRSFSDTQYF.

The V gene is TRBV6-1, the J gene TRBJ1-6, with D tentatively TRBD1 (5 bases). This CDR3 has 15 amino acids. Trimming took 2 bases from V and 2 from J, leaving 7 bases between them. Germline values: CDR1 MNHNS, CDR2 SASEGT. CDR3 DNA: TGTGCCAGCAGTGAACAGGGTGCCTATAATTCACCCCTCCACTTT. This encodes CASSEQGAYNSPLHF.

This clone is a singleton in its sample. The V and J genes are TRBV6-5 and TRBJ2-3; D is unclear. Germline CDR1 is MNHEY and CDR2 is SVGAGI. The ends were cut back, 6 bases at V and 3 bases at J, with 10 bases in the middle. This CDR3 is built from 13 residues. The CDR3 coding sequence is TGTGCCAGCAGCCCCCTCAGAACAGATACGCAGTATTTT. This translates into CASSPLRTDTQYF.

This CDR3 reads CATSDSGQVNIQYF. Here the CDR3 DNA reads TGTGCCACCAGTGATAGCGGCCAGGTAAACATTCAGTACTTC. J is TRBJ2-4 and V is TRBV24-1, with D maybe TRBD2 (5 bases). V gave up 3 bases and J gave up 6 bases, with 11 bases separating them. The CDR3 covers 14 residues. CDR1 is KGHDR and CDR2 is SFDVKD in the germline V gene.

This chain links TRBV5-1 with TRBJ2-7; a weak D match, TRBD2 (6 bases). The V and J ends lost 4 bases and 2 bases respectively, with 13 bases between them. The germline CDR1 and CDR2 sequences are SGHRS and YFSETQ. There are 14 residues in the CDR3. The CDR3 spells CASSAYGSTYEQYF. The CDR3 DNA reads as TGCGCCAGCAGCGCCTACGGGAGTACCTACGAGCAGTACTTC.

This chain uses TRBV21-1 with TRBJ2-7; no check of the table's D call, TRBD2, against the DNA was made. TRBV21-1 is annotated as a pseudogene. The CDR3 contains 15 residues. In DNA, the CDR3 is TGTGCCAGCAGCGCGGGATACGCAGCGATGAACGAGCAGTACTTC. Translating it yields CASSAGYAAMNEQYF.

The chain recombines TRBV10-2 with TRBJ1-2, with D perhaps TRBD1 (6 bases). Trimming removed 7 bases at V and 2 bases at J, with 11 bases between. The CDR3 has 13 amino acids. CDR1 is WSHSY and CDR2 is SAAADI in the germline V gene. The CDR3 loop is CASTFRGNYGYTF. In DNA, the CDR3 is TGCGCCAGCACCTTCAGGGGAAACTATGGCTACACCTTC.

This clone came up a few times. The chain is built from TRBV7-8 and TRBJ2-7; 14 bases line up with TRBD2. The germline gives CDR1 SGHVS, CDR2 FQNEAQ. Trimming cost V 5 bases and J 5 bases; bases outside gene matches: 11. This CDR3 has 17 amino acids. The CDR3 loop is CASSPHRLAGGGDEQYF. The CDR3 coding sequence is TGTGCCAGCAGCCCCCATCGACTAGCGGGAGGGGGGGACGAGCAGTACTTC.

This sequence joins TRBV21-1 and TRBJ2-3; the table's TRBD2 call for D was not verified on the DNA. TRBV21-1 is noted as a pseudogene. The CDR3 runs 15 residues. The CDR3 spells CASSEAGASTDTQYF. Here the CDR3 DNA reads TGTGCCAGCAGCGAGGCGGGAGCTAGCACAGATACGCAGTATTTT.

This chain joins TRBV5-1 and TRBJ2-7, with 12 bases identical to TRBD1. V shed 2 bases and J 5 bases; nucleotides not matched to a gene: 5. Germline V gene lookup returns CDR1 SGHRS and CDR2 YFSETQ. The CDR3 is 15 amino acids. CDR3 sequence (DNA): TGCGCCAGCAGCTTAATGGGACAGGGGGCCCACGAGCAGTACTTC. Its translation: CASSLMGQGAHEQYF.

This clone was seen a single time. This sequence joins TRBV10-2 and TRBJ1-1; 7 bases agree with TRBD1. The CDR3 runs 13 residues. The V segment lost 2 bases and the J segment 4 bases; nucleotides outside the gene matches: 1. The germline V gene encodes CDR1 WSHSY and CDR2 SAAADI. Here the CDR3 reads CASSEQGGTEAFF. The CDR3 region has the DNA TGCGCCAGCAGTGAGCAGGGGGGCACTGAAGCTTTCTTT.

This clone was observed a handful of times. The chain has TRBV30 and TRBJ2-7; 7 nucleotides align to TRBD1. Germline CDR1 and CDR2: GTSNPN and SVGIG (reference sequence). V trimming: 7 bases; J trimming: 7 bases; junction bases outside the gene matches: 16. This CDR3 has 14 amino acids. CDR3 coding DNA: TGTGCCTTAAATCTAGGGACAGTTGCTACAGAGCAGTACTTC. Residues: CALNLGTVATEQYF. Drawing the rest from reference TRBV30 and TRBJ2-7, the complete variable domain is SQTIHQWPATLVQPVGSPLSLECTVEGTSNPNLYWYRQAAGRGLQLLFYSVGIGQISSEVPQNLSASRPQDRQFILSSKKLLLSDSGFYLCALNLGTVATEQYFGPGTRLTVT.

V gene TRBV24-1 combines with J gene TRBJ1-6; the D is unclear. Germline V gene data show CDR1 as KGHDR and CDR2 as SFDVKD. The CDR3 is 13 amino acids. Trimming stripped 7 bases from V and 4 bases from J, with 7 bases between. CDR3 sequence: CATSRGYNSPLHF. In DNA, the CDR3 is TGTGCCACCAGCAGAGGGTATAATTCACCCCTCCACTTT.